These 21 T cell receptor beta chains came from one sample sequenced in a study of blood T cell repertoires in COVID-19. Clones were read by immunoSEQ multiplex PCR, and TCRdb kept only the in-frame ones, dropping some. This table holds about 230,000 clones, about 85% found once. The specimen was peripheral blood. The receptors shown here come from a woman older than 75 with active or convalescent COVID-19.

This sequence joins TRBV19 and TRBJ2-1, with 7 bases that match TRBD2. The CDR3 totals 16 residues. With V trimmed by 2 bases and J by 3 bases, 7 bases remained unmatched. Per the germline V gene, CDR1 is LNHDA and CDR2 is SQIVND (reference sequence). The CDR3 protein is CASSILGEGRYNEQFF. The CDR3 nucleotides read TGTGCCAGTAGTATATTGGGGGAGGGCCGCTACAATGAGCAGTTCTTC.

The chain carries TRBV6-2 or TRBV6-3 and TRBJ2-3; 7 bases map to TRBD2. This CDR3 region has 16 residues. The junction had 9 bases not matched to a gene; V was cut back by 2 bases and J by 4 bases. Per the germline V gene, CDR1 is MNHEY and CDR2 is SVGEGT. The CDR3 protein is CASSYMLRGSSDTQYF. The DNA for the CDR3 is TGTGCCAGCAGTTACATGTTGCGGGGGTCGTCAGATACGCAGTATTTT.

The CDR3 spells CASSFRDRSDNEQFF. The CDR3 DNA follows: TGTGCCAGCAGCTTCCGGGACAGAAGTGACAATGAGCAGTTCTTC. The chain uses TRBV5-4 and TRBJ2-1, with 7 bases fitting TRBD1. Unmatched junction bases numbered 7, after V lost 2 bases and J lost 5 bases. The germline V gene has CDR1 SGHNT and CDR2 YYREEE (reference sequence). This CDR3 is built from 15 residues.

The rearrangement uses TRBV7-6 and TRBJ1-6; TRBD1 matches at 10 bases. This CDR3 has 15 amino acids. J lost 10 bases, V lost 1 base, and 4 bases had no gene match. Germline loops: CDR1 SGHVS, CDR2 FNYEAQ. The CDR3 here is CASSLGTGGRSPLHF. CDR3 nucleotides: TGTGCCAGCAGCTTAGGGACAGGGGGACGATCACCCCTCCACTTT. Together with reference TRBV7-6 and TRBJ1-6, the CDR3 gives the full variable domain: GAGVSQSPRYKVTKRGQDVALRCDPISGHVSLYWYRQALGQGPEFLTYFNYEAQQDKSGLPNDRFSAERPEGSISTLTIQRTEQRDSAMYRCASSLGTGGRSPLHFGNGTRLTVT.

The rearrangement joins TRBV4-2 to TRBJ2-5, with 7 positions matching TRBD2. The germline V gene has CDR1 LGHNA and CDR2 YNFKEQ. The V gene end was trimmed by 3 bases and the J gene end by 2 bases; junction bases not matched to a gene: 9. The CDR3 totals 16 residues. The CDR3 DNA reads TGTGCCAGCAGCCAGGGACGGGACTACTCTCAAGAGACCCAGTACTTC. It is translated as CASSQGRDYSQETQYF.

This sequence joins TRBV2 and TRBJ2-3; D is perhaps TRBD2 (5 bases). This CDR3 is built from 15 residues. Trimming shortened V by 4 bases and J by 0 bases, and 11 bases separated the two germline ends. Germline-derived CDR1 and CDR2 are SNHLY and FYNNEI. The CDR3 bases are TGTGCCAGCAGTGTAAATAGCGCTAGCACAGATACGCAGTATTTT. This translates into CASSVNSASTDTQYF.

The rearrangement joins TRBV28 to TRBJ1-3, with D hard to call. CDR1 and CDR2 (germline): MDHEN, SYDVKM. The CDR3 loop spans 16 amino acids. Deletions cut 6 bases from V and 0 bases from J, with 15 bases between. In DNA form, the CDR3 reads TGTGCCAGCAGCCGCCCCGTGGTCAGCTCTGGAAACACCATATATTTT. Translating gives CASSRPVVSSGNTIYF.

The chain is built from TRBV6-1 and TRBJ2-7; D unclear. With 1 base removed from V and 7 bases from J, the gap between germline ends came to 8 bases. The CDR3 runs to 12 residues. CDR1 and CDR2 from the germline V gene are MNHNS and SASEGT. The CDR3 here is CASSEGHLEQYF. The CDR3 region has the DNA TGTGCCAGCAGTGAAGGCCACTTGGAGCAGTACTTC.

The genes are TRBV19 and TRBJ2-7; TRBD1 agrees at 7 bases. V was pared by 6 bases and J by 0 bases, with 2 bases of the junction left unmatched. The CDR3 contains 13 residues. Germline V gene data show CDR1 as LNHDA and CDR2 as SQIVND (reference sequence). DNA for the CDR3: TGTGCCAGTAGCCGGGACAGCTCCTACGAGCAGTACTTC. It encodes CASSRDSSYEQYF.

The V gene is TRBV19, the J gene TRBJ1-2, with D tentatively TRBD1 (5 bases). The V end was cut by 3 bases, the J end by 8 bases, with 13 bases between. CDR3 length equals 13 residues. Germline V lookup: CDR1 LNHDA, CDR2 SQIVND (reference sequence). CDR3 sequence reads: CASSITGGAGYTF. Here the CDR3 DNA reads TGTGCCAGTAGTATTACAGGCGGCGCAGGCTACACCTTC.

This rearrangement joins TRBV18 to TRBJ1-4; 7 positions agree with TRBD1. This CDR3 contains 15 residues. V shed 2 bases, J shed 8 bases, and the junction held 8 bases outside the gene matches. Germline V lookup: CDR1 KGHSH, CDR2 LQKENI. CDR3 sequence (DNA): TGTGCCAGCTCACCAAATAATGGACAGGTCGAAAAACTGTTTTTT. Protein sequence: CASSPNNGQVEKLFF.

The gene calls are TRBV6-2 or TRBV6-3 and TRBJ1-6; D gene uncertain. The CDR3 contains 14 residues. V lost 5 bases and J lost 8, with 13 bases in between. Germline V CDR1 and CDR2: MNHEY, SVGEGT. The chain's CDR3 is CASSPGRLDSPLHF. The CDR3 bases are TGTGCCAGCAGTCCCGGCAGACTTGATTCACCCCTCCACTTT.

The chain is built from TRBV5-8 and TRBJ2-3; 7 bases are shared with TRBD2. The CDR3 is made up of 15 amino acids. Germline values: CDR1 SGHTS, CDR2 YDEGEE. V was clipped by 2 bases and J by 1 base; unmatched bases: 4. The CDR3 loop reads CASSFFTSGTDTQYF. Written as DNA, the CDR3 is TGTGCCAGCAGCTTTTTTACTAGCGGCACAGATACGCAGTATTTT.

This chain joins TRBV7-9 and TRBJ2-1; 11 bases match TRBD2. This CDR3 comprises 16 residues. V trimming: 6 bases; J trimming: 1 base; junction bases outside the gene matches: 5. Germline loops: CDR1 SEHNR, CDR2 FQNEAQ (reference sequence). The CDR3 nucleotides read TGTGCCAGCAGATCGCCTAGCGGGGGGTCCTACAATGAGCAGTTCTTC. This translates into CASRSPSGGSYNEQFF.

The chain uses TRBV7-3 and TRBJ1-2, with D unclear. The germline gives CDR1 SGHTA, CDR2 FQGTGA. V lost 9 bases, J lost 0 bases, and 11 bases lay in between. This CDR3 is 13 amino acids long. CDR3 loop: CASAERANYGYTF. DNA for the CDR3: TGTGCCAGTGCGGAACGAGCTAACTATGGCTACACCTTC.

The rearrangement joins TRBV28 to TRBJ1-2; D unclear. In germline, CDR1 is MDHEN, CDR2 SYDVKM. Trimming removed 6 bases at V and 0 bases at J, with 8 bases between. The CDR3 is made up of 13 amino acids. In DNA form, the CDR3 reads TGTGCCAGCAGAGCCGACTCTAACTATGGCTACACCTTC. Residues: CASRADSNYGYTF.

The rearrangement links TRBV5-4 to TRBJ2-5; weak D call: TRBD1 (5 bases). This CDR3 is built from 12 residues. V shed 3 bases and J shed 5 bases, with 8 bases lying between them. The germline CDR1 and CDR2 sequences are SGHNT and YYREEE (reference sequence). The CDR3 DNA is TGTGCCAGCAGCTCGTACAGGGAGACCCAGTACTTC. Encoded protein: CASSSYRETQYF.

This clone appeared a single time. This chain links TRBV5-1 with TRBJ2-3; D perhaps matches TRBD2 (6 bases). The length of the CDR3 is 12 residues. Germline V gene data show CDR1 as SGHRS and CDR2 as YFSETQ. V lost 7 bases, J lost 4 bases, and 10 bases lay in between. The CDR3 spells CASRREADTQYF. The DNA of the CDR3 is TGCGCCAGCCGAAGGGAGGCAGATACGCAGTATTTT.

The V gene is TRBV19, the J gene TRBJ2-7; no clear D gene. The CDR3 runs to 15 residues. The germline V gene has CDR1 LNHDA and CDR2 SQIVND (reference sequence). Trimming removed 5 bases at V and 0 bases at J, with 14 bases between. CDR3 sequence: CASSLRWYSSYEQYF. The CDR3 DNA is TGTGCCAGTAGTCTCAGGTGGTATAGCTCCTACGAGCAGTACTTC.

The table lists this clone with a few counts. The chain couples TRBV19 to TRBJ2-1, with TRBD2 matching 11 bases. Trimming at V came to 8 bases and at J to 3 bases, leaving 9 bases not matched to a gene. This CDR3 has 16 residues. The germline V gene encodes CDR1 LNHDA and CDR2 SQIVND (reference sequence). The CDR3 coding sequence is TGTGCCAGTGCCCGGACTAGCGGGTTTTTCTACAATGAGCAGTTCTTC. This codes for CASARTSGFFYNEQFF. Variable domain in full (rest from reference TRBV19 and TRBJ2-1): DGGITQSPKYLFRKEGQNVTLSCEQNLNHDAMYWYRQDPGQGLRLIYYSQIVNDFQKGDIAEGYSVSREKKESFPLTVTSAQKNPTAFYLCASARTSGFFYNEQFFGPGTRLTVL.

V is TRBV6-6 and J is TRBJ1-5; TRBD1 aligns across 9 bases. The CDR3 runs to 16 residues. Germline assignment: CDR1 MNHNY and CDR2 SVGAGI (reference sequence). Trimming cost V 6 bases and J 3 bases; bases outside gene matches: 9. CDR3 region: CASSPDRGGNNQPQHF. CDR3 bases: TGTGCCAGCAGCCCGGACAGGGGAGGAAACAATCAGCCCCAGCATTTT.